This T cell receptor beta chain stems from a study of blood T cell repertoires in COVID-19. Some clones are missing from TCRdb's copy, which holds only in-frame ones; the method was immunoSEQ multiplex PCR. The repertoire holds some 490,000 clones, with 75% to 90% as singletons. In its sample, this clone was seen a few times. Between the trimmed V and J ends, which lost 1 base and 0 bases, there was a span of 12 bases. CDR1 and CDR2 (germline): LGHDT, YNNKEL (reference sequence). This CDR3 spans 16 amino acids. The V call is TRBV3-1 (or the pseudogene TRBV3-2), the J call TRBJ1-2; perhaps TRBD1 as D (5 bases). This TCR was recovered from a woman aged 60 to 75 who had recovered from COVID-19. The sequenced material came from PBMCs or T cells enriched from blood (not recorded which). The CDR3 nucleotides read TGTGCCAGCAGCCAAGGAGTGCAGGGCTCTAACTATGGCTACACCTTC. This gives the protein CASSQGVQGSNYGYTF.